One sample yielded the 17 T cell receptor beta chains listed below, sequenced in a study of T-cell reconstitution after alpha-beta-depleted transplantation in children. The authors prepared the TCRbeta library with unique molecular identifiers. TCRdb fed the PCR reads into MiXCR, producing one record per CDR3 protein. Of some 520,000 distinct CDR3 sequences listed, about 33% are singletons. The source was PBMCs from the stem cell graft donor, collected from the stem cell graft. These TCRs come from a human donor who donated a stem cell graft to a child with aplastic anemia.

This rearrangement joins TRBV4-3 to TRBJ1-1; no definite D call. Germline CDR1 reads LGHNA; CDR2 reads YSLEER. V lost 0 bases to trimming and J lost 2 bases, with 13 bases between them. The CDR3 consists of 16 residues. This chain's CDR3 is CASSQDRVPLNTEAFF. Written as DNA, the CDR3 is TGCGCCAGCAGCCAAGATAGAGTCCCATTAAACACTGAAGCTTTCTTT.

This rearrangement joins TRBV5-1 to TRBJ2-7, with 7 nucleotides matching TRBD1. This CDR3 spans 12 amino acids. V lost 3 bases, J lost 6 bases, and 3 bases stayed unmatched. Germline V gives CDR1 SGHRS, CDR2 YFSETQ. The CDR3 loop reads CASSSTGAEQYF. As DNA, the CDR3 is TGCGCCAGCAGCTCTACAGGGGCCGAGCAGTACTTC.

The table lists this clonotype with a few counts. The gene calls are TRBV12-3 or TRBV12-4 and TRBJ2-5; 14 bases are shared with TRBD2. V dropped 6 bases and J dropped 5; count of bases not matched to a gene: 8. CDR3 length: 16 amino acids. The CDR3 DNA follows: TGTGCCAGCAGCCGACTAGCGGGAGGGCGGCGGGAGACCCAGTACTTC. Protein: CASSRLAGGRRETQYF.

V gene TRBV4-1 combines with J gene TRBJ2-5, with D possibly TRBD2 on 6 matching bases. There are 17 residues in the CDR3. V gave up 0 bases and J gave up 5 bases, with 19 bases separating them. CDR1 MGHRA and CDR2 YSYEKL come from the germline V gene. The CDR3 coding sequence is TGCGCCAGCAGCCAAGAGGGGAGGAGCCAAATTGCGGAGACCCAGTACTTC. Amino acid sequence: CASSQEGRSQIAETQYF.

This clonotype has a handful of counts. This chain's CDR3 is CASSLDLGSFYGYTF. The CDR3 DNA follows: TGTGCCAGCAGTTTAGACCTCGGGAGTTTCTATGGCTACACCTTC. This chain connects TRBV12-3 or TRBV12-4 to TRBJ1-2; D gene unclear. The V gene lost 1 base and the J gene lost 4 bases, with 13 bases spanning the gap. The CDR3 runs 15 residues.

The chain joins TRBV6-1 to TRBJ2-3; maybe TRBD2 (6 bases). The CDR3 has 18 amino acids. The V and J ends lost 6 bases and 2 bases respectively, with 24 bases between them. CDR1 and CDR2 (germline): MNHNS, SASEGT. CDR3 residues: CASSPQPGLRGLTDTQYF. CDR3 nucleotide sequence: TGTGCCAGCAGCCCCCAGCCCGGACTACGTGGTCTCACAGATACGCAGTATTTT.

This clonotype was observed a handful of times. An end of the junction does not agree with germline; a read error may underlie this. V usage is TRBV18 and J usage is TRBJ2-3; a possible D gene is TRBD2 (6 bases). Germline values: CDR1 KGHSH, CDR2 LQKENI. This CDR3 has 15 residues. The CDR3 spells CASSPLAGSTDTQYF. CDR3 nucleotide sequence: TGTGCCAGCTCCCCACTGGCGGGGAGCACAGATACGCAGTATTTT.

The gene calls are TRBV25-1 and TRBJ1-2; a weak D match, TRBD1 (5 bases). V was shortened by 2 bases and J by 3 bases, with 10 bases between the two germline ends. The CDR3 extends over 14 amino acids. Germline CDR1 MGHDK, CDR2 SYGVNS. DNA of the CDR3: TGTGCCAGCAGTGAACGGGGGACGGACTATGGCTACACCTTC. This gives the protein CASSERGTDYGYTF.

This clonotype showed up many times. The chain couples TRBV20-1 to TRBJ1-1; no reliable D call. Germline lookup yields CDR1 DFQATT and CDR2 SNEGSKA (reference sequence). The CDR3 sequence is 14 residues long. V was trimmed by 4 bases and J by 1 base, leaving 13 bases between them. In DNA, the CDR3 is TGCAGTGCTACAGAGTATGGAGGGAACACTGAAGCTTTCTTT. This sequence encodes CSATEYGGNTEAFF.

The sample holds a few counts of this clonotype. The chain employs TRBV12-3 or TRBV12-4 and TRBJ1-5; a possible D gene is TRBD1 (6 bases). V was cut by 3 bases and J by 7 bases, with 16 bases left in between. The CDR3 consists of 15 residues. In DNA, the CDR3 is TGTGCCAGCAGTTTCTACAGGGCTCTGGACCAGCCCCAGCATTTT. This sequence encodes CASSFYRALDQPQHF.

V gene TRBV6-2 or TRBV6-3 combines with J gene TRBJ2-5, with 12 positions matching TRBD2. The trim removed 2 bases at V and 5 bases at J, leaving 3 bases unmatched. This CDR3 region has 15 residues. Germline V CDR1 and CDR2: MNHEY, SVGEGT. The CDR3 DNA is TGTGCCAGCAGTTACGGCCTAGCGGGAGGGGAGACCCAGTACTTC. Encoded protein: CASSYGLAGGETQYF.

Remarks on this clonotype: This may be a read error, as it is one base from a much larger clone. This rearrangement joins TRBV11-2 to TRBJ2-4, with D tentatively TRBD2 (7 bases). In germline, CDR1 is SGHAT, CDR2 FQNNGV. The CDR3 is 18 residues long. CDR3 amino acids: CASSFPERGGWAKNSQYF. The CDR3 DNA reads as TGTGCCAGCAGCTTCCCTGAGAGGGGGGGCTGGGCCAAAAACAGTCAGTACTTC.

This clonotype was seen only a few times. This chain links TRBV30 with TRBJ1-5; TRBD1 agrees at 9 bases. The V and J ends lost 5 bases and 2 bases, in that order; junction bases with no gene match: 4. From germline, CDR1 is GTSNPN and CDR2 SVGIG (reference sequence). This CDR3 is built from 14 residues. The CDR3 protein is CAWARTGGNQPQHF. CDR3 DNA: TGTGCCTGGGCTAGGACAGGGGGCAATCAGCCCCAGCATTTT.

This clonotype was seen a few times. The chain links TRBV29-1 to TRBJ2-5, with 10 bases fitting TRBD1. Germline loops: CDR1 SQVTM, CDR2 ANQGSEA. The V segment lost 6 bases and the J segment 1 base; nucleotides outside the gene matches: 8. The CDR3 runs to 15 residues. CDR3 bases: TGCAGCGTCGTCCGGGACAGGGGAACCCAAGAGACCCAGTACTTC. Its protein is CSVVRDRGTQETQYF.

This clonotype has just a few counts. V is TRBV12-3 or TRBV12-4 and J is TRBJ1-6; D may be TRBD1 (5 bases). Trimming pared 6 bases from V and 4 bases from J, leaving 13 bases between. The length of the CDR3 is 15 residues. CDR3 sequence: CASRMTEPYNSPLHF. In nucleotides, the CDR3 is TGTGCCAGCAGAATGACAGAGCCTTATAATTCACCCCTCCACTTT.

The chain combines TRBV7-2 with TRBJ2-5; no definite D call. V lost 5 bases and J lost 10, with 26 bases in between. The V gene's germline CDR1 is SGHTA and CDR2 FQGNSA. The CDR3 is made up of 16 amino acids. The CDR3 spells CASSPGKAGIARSQYF. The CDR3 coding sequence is TGTGCCAGCAGCCCCGGAAAGGCCGGCATCGCGAGAAGCCAGTACTTC. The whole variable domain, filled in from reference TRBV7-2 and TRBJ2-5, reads GAGVSQSPSNKVTEKGKDVELRCDPISGHTALYWYRQSLGQGLEFLIYFQGNSAPDKSGLPSDRFSAERTGGSVSTLTIQRTQQEDSAVYLCASSPGKAGIARSQYFGPGTRLLVL.

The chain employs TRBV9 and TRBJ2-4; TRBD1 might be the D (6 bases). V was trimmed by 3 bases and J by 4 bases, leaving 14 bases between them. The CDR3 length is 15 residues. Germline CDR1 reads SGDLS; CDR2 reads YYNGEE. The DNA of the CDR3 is TGTGCCAGCAGCGCGCTAACAACAGGGAAAAACATTCAGTACTTC. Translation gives CASSALTTGKNIQYF. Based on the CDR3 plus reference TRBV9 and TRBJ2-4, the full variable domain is DSGVTQTPKHLITATGQRVTLRCSPRSGDLSVYWYQQSLDQGLQFLIQYYNGEERAKGNILERFSAQQFPDLHSELNLSSLELGDSALYFCASSALTTGKNIQYFGAGTRLSVL.